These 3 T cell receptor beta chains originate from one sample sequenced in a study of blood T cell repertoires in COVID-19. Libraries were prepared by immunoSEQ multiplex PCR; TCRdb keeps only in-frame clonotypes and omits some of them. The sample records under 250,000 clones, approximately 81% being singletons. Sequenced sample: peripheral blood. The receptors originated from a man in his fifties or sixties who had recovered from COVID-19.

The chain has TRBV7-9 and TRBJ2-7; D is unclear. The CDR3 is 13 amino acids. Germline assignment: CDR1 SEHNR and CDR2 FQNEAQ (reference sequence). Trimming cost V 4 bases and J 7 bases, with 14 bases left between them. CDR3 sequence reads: CASSWQTAAEQYF. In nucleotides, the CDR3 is TGTGCCAGCAGCTGGCAAACAGCAGCTGAGCAGTACTTC.

The CDR3 DNA sequence: TGTGCCAGCAGTCGGTTCCAGGGGGCGCGTACTAATGAAAAACTGTTTTTT. This codes for CASSRFQGARTNEKLFF. The V call is TRBV2, the J call TRBJ1-4, with 8 bases matching TRBD1. This CDR3 contains 17 residues. Trimming removed 5 bases from V and 2 bases from J; junction bases left unmatched: 10. Germline values: CDR1 SNHLY, CDR2 FYNNEI.

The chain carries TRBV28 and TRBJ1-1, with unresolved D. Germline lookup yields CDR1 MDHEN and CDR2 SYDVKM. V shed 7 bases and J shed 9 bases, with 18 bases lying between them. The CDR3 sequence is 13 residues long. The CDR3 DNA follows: TGTGCCAGCATCCGGACTAGCGGGGAGAAAGCTTTCTTT. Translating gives CASIRTSGEKAFF.